This T cell receptor (beta chain) appears in the sequencing data of a study of early T cells in non-severe SARS-CoV-2 infection. The overall study: With bulk RNA from unsorted whole blood as input, sequencing yielded unpaired chains.

There are a few counts of this clonotype. As yet, its antigen is unknown. Losses at the gene ends were 4 bases for V and 5 bases for J; bases not matched to a gene: 11. This CDR3 contains 15 residues. From germline, CDR1 is DFQATT and CDR2 SNEGSKA (reference sequence). General study points: Matching with VDJdb favored anti-spike CD8 responses (missing private and CD4 specificities).

MiXCR, run by TCRdb on the 5' RACE reads, gives a single entry per CDR3 protein. This sample has about 98,000 distinct CDR3 sequences; approximately 11% occur once, and the top ten carry around 5.4%. The origin of this receptor is an adult who was a healthcare worker with PCR-confirmed SARS-CoV-2 infection or an uninfected control (not recorded which). The sequenced material came from whole blood. The V and J genes are TRBV20-1 and TRBJ2-7; 10 bases align to TRBD1. CDR3 amino acids: CSATLAGTGENEQYF. CDR3 nucleotides: TGCAGTGCTACCCTAGCCGGGACAGGGGAAAACGAGCAGTACTTC.